The 29 T cell receptor beta chains in this list originate from one sample, sequenced in a study of T cell changes during pregnancy in multiple sclerosis. Method: immunoSEQ multiplex PCR; TCRdb's copy keeps in-frame clones and lacks some. This sample carries roughly 18,000 clones, around nine tenths of them seen once, and the ten largest clones take 1.3%. The material was CD4+ T cells from peripheral blood mononuclear cells, obtained in the first trimester of pregnancy. These receptor sequences come from a female donor in good health, enrolled as a control in a pregnancy study.

V and J are TRBV7-2 and TRBJ1-5; D is undetermined. The V gene's germline CDR1 is SGHTA and CDR2 FQGNSA. This CDR3 has 14 residues. V was clipped by 3 bases and J by 2 bases, with 8 bases between them. CDR3 DNA: TGTGCCAGCAGCTTGCGGGGTGGCAATCAGCCCCAGCATTTT. This gives the protein CASSLRGGNQPQHF. Using reference TRBV7-2 and TRBJ1-5 for the parts outside the CDR3, the full variable domain is GAGVSQSPSNKVTEKGKDVELRCDPISGHTALYWYRQSLGQGLEFLIYFQGNSAPDKSGLPSDRFSAERTGGSVSTLTIQRTQQEDSAVYLCASSLRGGNQPQHFGDGTRLSIL.

This rearrangement joins TRBV18 to TRBJ1-2; 8 bases line up with TRBD1. V gave up 5 bases and J gave up 7 bases; unmatched junction bases: 9. CDR1 KGHSH and CDR2 LQKENI come from the germline V gene. The CDR3 totals 14 residues. CDR3 residues: CASSTSQGASGYTF. CDR3 DNA sequence: TGTGCCAGCTCAACCAGCCAGGGGGCTTCTGGCTACACCTTC.

V usage is TRBV29-1 and J usage is TRBJ2-7; 7 bases are a match to TRBD1. The germline V gene has CDR1 SQVTM and CDR2 ANQGSEA. With 4 bases clipped from V and 6 bases from J, the junction kept 6 bases outside the gene matches. This CDR3 spans 12 amino acids. CDR3 DNA: TGCAGCGTTGGACAGGGTGTGGGCGAGCAGTACTTC. It specifies CSVGQGVGEQYF.

This clone was detected only once. The genes are TRBV7-2 and TRBJ1-2; D is unresolved. This CDR3 has 12 residues. The V end was cut by 6 bases, the J end by 7 bases, with 12 bases between. Germline V gene lookup returns CDR1 SGHTA and CDR2 FQGNSA. CDR3 coding DNA: TGTGCCAGCAGAGGAAAAGAGGGTGGCTACACCTTC. Translating gives CASRGKEGGYTF.

The genes are TRBV30 and TRBJ1-5; D remains unclear. V was clipped by 5 bases and J by 10 bases, with 18 bases between them. The CDR3 is 13 residues long. Germline CDR1 GTSNPN, CDR2 SVGIG (reference sequence). In nucleotides, the CDR3 is TGTGCCTGGGGAGGAGAGGGAGGTCGACCCCAGCATTTT. This sequence encodes CAWGGEGGRPQHF.

This clone was seen a single time. The J gene is TRBJ2-4, the V gene TRBV11-3, with a tentative D call TRBD1 (6 bases). V lost 1 base, J lost 5 bases, and 9 bases lay in between. CDR3 length equals 14 residues. Germline CDR1 is SGHNT and CDR2 is YENEEA. The CDR3 coding sequence is TGTGCCAGCAGCTTAGGGGGGCTTGAAAACATTCAGTACTTC. The encoded protein is CASSLGGLENIQYF.

The chain is built from TRBV5-8 and TRBJ2-4; 9 positions match TRBD2. Looked up from germline, CDR1 is SGHTS and CDR2 is YDEGEE. The CDR3 is 14 residues long. The V and J ends lost 10 bases and 6 bases, in that order; junction bases with no gene match: 11. The DNA for the CDR3 is TGTGCCGGAGATAGCGGGGGACTTAGAAACATTCAGTACTTC. Amino acids: CAGDSGGLRNIQYF.

The chain carries TRBV5-6 and TRBJ1-6; possible D gene TRBD1, 6 bases. This CDR3 contains 16 residues. CDR1 is SGHDT and CDR2 is YYEEEE in the germline V gene. V shed 4 bases and J shed 13 bases, with 24 bases lying between them. The CDR3 region has the DNA TGTGCCAGCAGCGTGGTGGTAGGGCAGGGGTTTATTCCCCTCCACTTT. Its translation: CASSVVVGQGFIPLHF.

This clone occurred a few times. This chain uses TRBV29-1 with TRBJ1-2, with no clear D. Germline-derived CDR1 and CDR2 are SQVTM and ANQGSEA. CDR3 length equals 12 residues. Trimming pared 3 bases from V and 8 bases from J, leaving 13 bases between. CDR3 region: CSVDEAQQGYTF. CDR3 DNA sequence: TGCAGCGTTGATGAGGCACAACAAGGCTACACCTTC.

V and J are TRBV12-5 and TRBJ2-2; a weak D match, TRBD1 (6 bases). Trimming pared 7 bases from V and 1 base from J, leaving 10 bases between. The CDR3 length is 14 residues. Germline-derived CDR1 and CDR2 are LGHNT and FRNRAP. The CDR3 sequence is CASAKGGNTGELFF. The DNA of the CDR3 is TGTGCTAGTGCCAAAGGGGGGAACACCGGGGAGCTGTTTTTT.

The chain uses TRBV30 and TRBJ1-1; 7 nucleotides line up with TRBD1. Per the germline V gene, CDR1 is GTSNPN and CDR2 is SVGIG (reference sequence). J gave up 4 bases and V 5 bases, and 10 bases lay outside the gene matches. The CDR3 is made up of 14 amino acids. CDR3 coding DNA: TGTGCCTGGGCTACAGGGGTCCGGGCCACTGAAGCTTTCTTT. It specifies CAWATGVRATEAFF.

The chain recombines TRBV7-6 with TRBJ2-1; tentatively, D is TRBD1 (5 bases). Germline values: CDR1 SGHVS, CDR2 FNYEAQ. The ends were cut back, 3 bases at V and 8 bases at J, with 11 bases in the middle. The CDR3 spans 13 residues. The CDR3 is CASSFLQGDEQFF. DNA for the CDR3: TGTGCCAGCAGCTTCCTCCAGGGCGATGAGCAGTTCTTC.

V is TRBV6-5 and J is TRBJ1-1; 7 bases map to TRBD1. The CDR3 length is 15 residues. J lost 4 bases, V lost 2 bases, and 7 bases had no gene match. Germline V gene lookup returns CDR1 MNHEY and CDR2 SVGAGI. CDR3 loop: CASSYTGTVGTEAFF. CDR3 DNA sequence: TGTGCCAGCAGTTACACCGGGACAGTGGGCACTGAAGCTTTCTTT.

The J gene is TRBJ2-7, the V gene TRBV27; maybe TRBD2 (5 bases). In germline, CDR1 is MNHEY, CDR2 SMNVEV (reference sequence). The CDR3 runs 13 residues. Trimming took 5 bases from V and 2 from J, leaving 10 bases between them. The chain's CDR3 is CASSPTIAYEQYF. Here the CDR3 DNA reads TGTGCCAGCAGTCCGACTATCGCCTACGAGCAGTACTTC.

V is TRBV6-1 and J is TRBJ1-5, with D hard to call. CDR1 and CDR2 (germline): MNHNS, SASEGT. The CDR3 extends over 8 amino acids. V dropped 11 bases and J dropped 9 bases, with 5 bases sitting between them. The CDR3 protein is CASGPQHF. CDR3 coding DNA: TGTGCCTCAGGGCCCCAGCATTTT.

This clone is a singleton in its sample. The gene calls are TRBV5-6 and TRBJ2-1, with D maybe TRBD2 (5 bases). Germline values: CDR1 SGHDT, CDR2 YYEEEE. The CDR3 consists of 14 residues. Trimming left V 7 bases short and J 7 bases short, with 18 bases between. The DNA for the CDR3 is TGTGCCAGCTGGCGGGTACGGGATGGTAATGAGCAGTTCTTC. Encoded protein: CASWRVRDGNEQFF. Combining the CDR3 with reference TRBV5-6 and TRBJ2-1 gives the whole variable domain DAGVTQSPTHLIKTRGQQVTLRCSPKSGHDTVSWYQQALGQGPQFIFQYYEEEERQRGNFPDRFSGHQFPNYSSELNVNALLLGDSALYLCASWRVRDGNEQFFGPGTRLTVL.

V is TRBV4-3 and J is TRBJ2-7; 7 bases are a match to TRBD2. The CDR3 extends over 18 amino acids. CDR1 and CDR2 from the germline V gene are LGHNA and YSLEER. V trimming: 1 base; J trimming: 0 bases; junction bases outside the gene matches: 12. CDR3 sequence reads: CASSQGPPLRGTSYEQYF. For the CDR3, the DNA is TGCGCCAGCAGCCAAGGGCCTCCTTTGCGGGGGACCTCCTACGAGCAGTACTTC.

This chain joins TRBV29-1 and TRBJ1-3; TRBD1 matches 8 bases. Per the germline V gene, CDR1 is SQVTM and CDR2 is ANQGSEA. V was clipped by 0 bases and J by 0 bases; unmatched bases: 4. CDR3 size: 16 residues. The CDR3 coding sequence is TGCAGCGTTGAAGACTTCGGACAGGGCTCTGGAAACACCATATATTTT. Its protein product is CSVEDFGQGSGNTIYF.

V and J are TRBV5-1 and TRBJ1-1; tentative D call: TRBD1 (6 bases). Germline V lookup: CDR1 SGHRS, CDR2 YFSETQ. The CDR3 covers 15 residues. The V and J ends lost 4 bases and 4 bases respectively, with 17 bases between them. CDR3: CASSPGQPLVTEAFF. The CDR3 DNA is TGCGCCAGCAGCCCTGGACAGCCCTTGGTCACTGAAGCTTTCTTT.

The J gene is TRBJ2-7, the V gene TRBV30, with 9 positions matching TRBD2. The CDR3 loop spans 13 amino acids. Losses at the gene ends were 4 bases for V and 4 bases for J; bases not matched to a gene: 5. Germline-derived CDR1 and CDR2 are GTSNPN and SVGIG (reference sequence). The CDR3 reads CAWTSGGRYEQYF. The CDR3 DNA reads as TGTGCCTGGACAAGCGGGGGGAGGTACGAGCAGTACTTC.

The V gene is TRBV7-8, the J gene TRBJ2-1; the match to TRBD2 covers 8 bases. The CDR3 is 16 residues long. Trimming cost V 7 bases and J 5 bases; bases outside gene matches: 13. From germline, CDR1 is SGHVS and CDR2 FQNEAQ. The CDR3 DNA follows: TGTGCCAGCACCATGAGAGGCGGGAGGTCCCACAATGAGCAGTTCTTC. Encoded protein: CASTMRGGRSHNEQFF.

The gene calls are TRBV5-6 and TRBJ1-3; unclear D gene. Trimming shortened V by 0 bases and J by 1 base, and 5 bases separated the two germline ends. The CDR3 has 14 residues. Germline V gene sequence: CDR1 SGHDT, CDR2 YYEEEE. The CDR3: CASSLGPSGNTIYF. CDR3 DNA sequence: TGTGCCAGCAGCTTGGGGCCGTCTGGAAACACCATATATTTT.

This chain uses TRBV5-6 with TRBJ2-1, with 7 bases identical to TRBD1. The CDR3 is 16 residues long. The ends lost 3 bases at V and 3 bases at J; junction bases unmatched: 9. Germline V lookup: CDR1 SGHDT, CDR2 YYEEEE. The CDR3 DNA reads TGTGCCAGCAGCTGGGACAGTGCCGGTGGCTACAATGAGCAGTTCTTC. Residues: CASSWDSAGGYNEQFF. Full variable domain (missing parts from reference TRBV5-6 and TRBJ2-1): DAGVTQSPTHLIKTRGQQVTLRCSPKSGHDTVSWYQQALGQGPQFIFQYYEEEERQRGNFPDRFSGHQFPNYSSELNVNALLLGDSALYLCASSWDSAGGYNEQFFGPGTRLTVL.

This clone was recorded once. The chain couples TRBV19 to TRBJ1-1; the D gene is possibly TRBD1 (5 bases). The CDR3 has 12 residues. The germline V and J ends were trimmed by 4 bases and 10 bases, with 13 bases remaining between them. Looked up from germline, CDR1 is LNHDA and CDR2 is SQIVND (reference sequence). The DNA of the CDR3 is TGTGCCAGTAGTACTCGGGGGGAAGGAGCTTTCTTT. This translates into CASSTRGEGAFF.

The chain couples TRBV9 to TRBJ2-1, with TRBD2 identical over 7 bases. The junction had 5 bases not matched to a gene; V was cut back by 0 bases and J by 2 bases. Germline values: CDR1 SGDLS, CDR2 YYNGEE. The CDR3 runs 16 residues. CDR3 amino acids: CASSVGSGKPYNEQFF. Here the CDR3 DNA reads TGTGCCAGCAGCGTAGGAAGCGGGAAACCCTACAATGAGCAGTTCTTC.

This rearrangement joins TRBV11-3 to TRBJ2-7, with D maybe TRBD2 (5 bases). Germline V lookup: CDR1 SGHNT, CDR2 YENEEA. The CDR3 has 16 amino acids. V was trimmed by 5 bases and J by 0 bases, leaving 17 bases between them. CDR3: CASSPDSVVSSYEQYF. The DNA for the CDR3 is TGTGCCAGCAGCCCCGATAGCGTCGTTTCCTCCTACGAGCAGTACTTC.

The CDR3 DNA sequence: TGTGCCAGCAGTGTCATCGGTGAAGAGACCCAGTACTTC. It encodes CASSVIGEETQYF. The chain links TRBV25-1 to TRBJ2-5; no clear D gene. Trimming took off 4 bases at V and 3 bases at J, with 9 bases between the two ends. The CDR3 runs 13 residues. Germline lookup yields CDR1 MGHDK and CDR2 SYGVNS.

This clone has more than one count but fewer than ten. This rearrangement joins TRBV5-6 to TRBJ2-7, with D maybe TRBD2 (5 bases). V was pared by 3 bases and J by 2 bases, with 18 bases between. Per germline, CDR1 SGHDT and CDR2 YYEEEE. The CDR3 has 16 residues. CDR3 loop: CASSSSRRGSAYEQYF. In DNA, the CDR3 is TGTGCCAGCAGCTCCTCCCGTCGGGGTTCCGCCTACGAGCAGTACTTC.

The gene calls are TRBV5-1 and TRBJ2-1, with 8 bases aligning to TRBD2. Germline CDR1 is SGHRS and CDR2 is YFSETQ. This CDR3 comprises 19 residues. V gave up 1 base and J gave up 4 bases; unmatched junction bases: 16. CDR3 protein: CASSLLSGTSGRRYNEQFF. In nucleotides, the CDR3 is TGCGCCAGCAGCTTGCTTAGCGGGACATCCGGGAGGCGGTACAATGAGCAGTTCTTC.